One sample yielded the 31 T cell receptor beta chains listed below, sequenced in a study of blood T cells in healthy people across ages. Primers used in a second PCR of roughly 7 to 12 cycles were a sample-barcoded 5' primer and a J-beta primer mix. TCRdb re-analysed the 5' RACE reads in MiXCR, keeping a single row per CDR3 protein. This table holds more than 550,000 distinct CDR3 sequences, approximately 21% found once. The source material was blood. Receptors were obtained from a man between 65 and 85 years old in good health.

The table lists this clonotype with a few counts. The chain employs TRBV5-1 and TRBJ2-2, with 7 bases that match TRBD1. This CDR3 comprises 15 residues. Unmatched junction bases numbered 10, after V lost 4 bases and J lost 7 bases. Germline V gives CDR1 SGHRS, CDR2 YFSETQ. CDR3 loop: CASSLRIRQGGELFF. The DNA of the CDR3 is TGCGCCAGCAGCCTGAGGATCCGACAGGGCGGGGAGCTGTTTTTT.

This chain links TRBV7-8 with TRBJ2-3; D is perhaps TRBD2 (5 bases). This CDR3 is 14 amino acids long. CDR1 SGHVS and CDR2 FQNEAQ come from the germline V gene. V lost 8 bases and J lost 2, with 14 bases in between. This CDR3 reads CASCLAWDTDTQYF. CDR3 sequence (DNA): TGTGCCAGCTGTCTAGCATGGGACACAGATACGCAGTATTTT.

This clonotype was found a few times. This chain uses TRBV11-2 with TRBJ2-4; 8 bases fit TRBD2. The V gene end was trimmed by 3 bases and the J gene end by 1 base; junction bases not matched to a gene: 17. From germline, CDR1 is SGHAT and CDR2 FQNNGV. CDR3 length: 20 residues. CDR3 in DNA: TGTGCCAGCAGCTTTCCCACCCTACGGCAGCGGGAGATGGCCAAAAACATTCAGTACTTC. Its translation is CASSFPTLRQREMAKNIQYF.

This clonotype has just a few counts. This rearrangement joins TRBV5-5 to TRBJ1-1; 7 positions agree with TRBD1. Trimming took 0 bases from V and 10 from J; bases not matched to a gene: 12. CDR3 length: 15 amino acids. Looked up from germline, CDR1 is SGHKS and CDR2 is YYEKEE (reference sequence). CDR3 bases: TGTGCCAGCAGCTTGGGAAAGACAGGGTTGGTTGGAGCTTTCTTT. It codes for CASSLGKTGLVGAFF.

This chain joins TRBV24-1 and TRBJ2-6; D gene ambiguous. Trimming stripped 3 bases from V and 0 bases from J, with 5 bases between. Germline assignment: CDR1 KGHDR and CDR2 SFDVKD. The CDR3 runs 15 residues. CDR3 DNA: TGTGCCACCAGTGATCCCCTCTCTGGGGCCAACGTCCTGACTTTC. Translating it yields CATSDPLSGANVLTF.

V is TRBV6-5 and J is TRBJ1-4, with D tentatively TRBD1 (5 bases). The CDR3 has 15 residues. V was clipped by 5 bases and J by 7 bases, with 17 bases between them. Germline lookup yields CDR1 MNHEY and CDR2 SVGAGI. The CDR3 coding sequence is TGTGCCAGCAGTACCTCAGGGACGGTCGGTGAAAAACTGTTTTTT. Amino acids: CASSTSGTVGEKLFF.

The chain combines TRBV7-2 with TRBJ2-5; D remains ambiguous. V was shortened by 5 bases and J by 6 bases, with 7 bases between the two germline ends. The germline V gene encodes CDR1 SGHTA and CDR2 FQGNSA. This CDR3 contains 11 residues. DNA of the CDR3: TGTGCCAGCAGCCCTGCTAAGACCCAGTACTTC. It encodes CASSPAKTQYF.

The chain couples TRBV2 to TRBJ1-2; D uncertain. CDR1 and CDR2 (germline): SNHLY, FYNNEI. V was trimmed by 4 bases and J by 8 bases, leaving 14 bases between them. This CDR3 spans 13 amino acids. The CDR3 protein is CASSVVLLGGYTF. CDR3 nucleotides: TGTGCCAGCAGTGTAGTTCTCTTGGGAGGCTACACCTTC.

The CDR3 protein is CASSQDVDGRTDTQYF. CDR3 nucleotides: TGTGCCAGCAGCCAAGATGTTGACGGCCGCACAGATACGCAGTATTTT. V gene TRBV4-2 combines with J gene TRBJ2-3; D not certain. This CDR3 has 16 amino acids. Germline V gives CDR1 LGHNA, CDR2 YNFKEQ. The V end lost 0 bases, the J end lost 1 base, and 11 bases lay between the germline ends.

Points on this clonotype: Relative to the germline gene, one junction end is altered; a read error may explain this. The CDR3 region is CASREAGGPIEQYF. Written as DNA, the CDR3 is TGTGCCAGCAGGGAAGCGGGGGGGCCGATAGAGCAGTACTTC. This chain connects TRBV6-1 to TRBJ2-7; 10 positions agree with TRBD2. Germline V gene data show CDR1 as MNHNS and CDR2 as SASEGT. This CDR3 has 14 amino acids.

The chain couples TRBV18 to TRBJ1-2, with D possibly matching TRBD1 (6 bases). This CDR3 comprises 15 residues. V was trimmed by 2 bases and J by 0 bases, leaving 10 bases between them. Per germline, CDR1 KGHSH and CDR2 LQKENI. The CDR3 DNA reads as TGTGCCAGCTCACCATGGCAGGGGACTAACTATGGCTACACCTTC. Amino acid sequence: CASSPWQGTNYGYTF.

The chain recombines TRBV5-1 with TRBJ1-4, with 8 positions matching TRBD1. Per the germline V gene, CDR1 is SGHRS and CDR2 is YFSETQ. Losses at the gene ends were 2 bases for V and 6 bases for J; bases not matched to a gene: 6. The CDR3 loop spans 15 amino acids. In DNA, the CDR3 is TGCGCCAGCAGCTTTGGGCAGGGGGCTTATGAAAAACTGTTTTTT. Its protein is CASSFGQGAYEKLFF.

Comment on this clonotype: One junction end does not reproduce the germline sequence, and a read error may be involved. The gene calls are TRBV28 and TRBJ2-7; perhaps TRBD2 as D (6 bases). Germline CDR1 is MDHEN and CDR2 is SYDVKM. The length of the CDR3 is 12 residues. In nucleotides, the CDR3 is TGTGCCAGCAGTTCCTATAGTCGGGGACTCCCATTC. This encodes CASSSYSRGLPF.

V gene TRBV6-6 combines with J gene TRBJ2-6; the D gene is possibly TRBD1 (5 bases). The CDR3 length is 15 residues. Germline V gene sequence: CDR1 MNHNY, CDR2 SVGAGI (reference sequence). Trimming removed 4 bases from V and 2 bases from J, with 9 bases in between. The CDR3 DNA reads as TGTGCCAGCAGTTTTAGCAGGGCTGGGGCCAACGTCCTGACTTTC. Translating gives CASSFSRAGANVLTF.

This clonotype was seen a handful of times. J is TRBJ1-1 and V is TRBV5-1; D may be TRBD1 (5 bases). There are 13 residues in the CDR3. V was cut by 1 base and J by 5 bases, with 9 bases left in between. Germline CDR1 reads SGHRS; CDR2 reads YFSETQ. The CDR3 reads CASSLPGLTEAFF. The CDR3 nucleotides are TGCGCCAGCAGCTTGCCAGGGTTGACTGAAGCTTTCTTT.

This clonotype was seen many times. This chain joins TRBV4-3 and TRBJ2-1; 13 bases align to TRBD2. Per germline, CDR1 LGHNA and CDR2 YSLEER. There are 15 residues in the CDR3. The ends lost 6 bases at V and 7 bases at J; junction bases unmatched: 6. The DNA of the CDR3 is TGCGCCAGCAGACGGACTAGCGGGAGTTATAATGAGCAGTTCTTC. It translates to CASRRTSGSYNEQFF.

This clonotype was picked up a small number of times. The genes are TRBV20-1 and TRBJ1-5; unclear D gene. Trimming removed 6 bases at V and 0 bases at J, with 9 bases between. This CDR3 region has 13 residues. Germline V gives CDR1 DFQATT, CDR2 SNEGSKA (reference sequence). CDR3 coding DNA: TGCAGTGCCCAGGCCTCTAGCAATCAGCCCCAGCATTTT. The encoded protein is CSAQASSNQPQHF.

The CDR3 here is CASSLARVSTDTQYF. In DNA form, the CDR3 reads TGTGCCAGCAGCTTAGCCAGGGTGAGCACAGATACGCAGTATTTT. The rearrangement joins TRBV7-2 to TRBJ2-3, with TRBD1 as a possible D gene (5 bases). From germline, CDR1 is SGHTA and CDR2 FQGNSA. The CDR3 sequence is 15 residues long. The V end lost 0 bases, the J end lost 0 bases, and 7 bases lay between the germline ends. Full variable domain (missing parts from reference TRBV7-2 and TRBJ2-3): GAGVSQSPSNKVTEKGKDVELRCDPISGHTALYWYRQSLGQGLEFLIYFQGNSAPDKSGLPSDRFSAERTGGSVSTLTIQRTQQEDSAVYLCASSLARVSTDTQYFGPGTRLTVL.

Written as DNA, the CDR3 is TGTGCCAGCAGTTACTCGAGGGAAGGGAGACAGCCCCAGCATTTT. Amino acid sequence: CASSYSREGRQPQHF. J is TRBJ1-5 and V is TRBV6-5; D unresolved. Looked up from germline, CDR1 is MNHEY and CDR2 is SVGAGI. The CDR3 is 15 residues long. The ends were cut back, 0 bases at V and 7 bases at J, with 13 bases in the middle.

The chain recombines TRBV27 with TRBJ2-5, with 12 nucleotides matching TRBD2. This CDR3 comprises 12 residues. Germline V gene lookup returns CDR1 MNHEY and CDR2 SMNVEV (reference sequence). The CDR3 region has the DNA TGTCCTAGCGGGAGGGCCCTGGAGACCCAGTACTTC. Protein sequence: CPSGRALETQYF.

This clonotype was observed a few times. The rearrangement joins TRBV19 to TRBJ2-3; D gene uncertain. The CDR3 runs 12 residues. Trimming cost V 5 bases and J 4 bases, with 7 bases left between them. Per the germline V gene, CDR1 is LNHDA and CDR2 is SQIVND (reference sequence). In DNA, the CDR3 is TGTGCCAGTAGTCCATACCCAGATACGCAGTATTTT. Translating it yields CASSPYPDTQYF.

The chain couples TRBV3-1 to TRBJ1-5; D not certain. From germline, CDR1 is LGHDT and CDR2 YNNKEL (reference sequence). This CDR3 contains 15 residues. Deletions cut 4 bases from V and 0 bases from J, with 10 bases between. The CDR3 nucleotides read TGTGCCAGCAGCCGAGATGGCGGTAGCAATCAGCCCCAGCATTTT. Its translation is CASSRDGGSNQPQHF.

This clonotype showed up just a few times. The CDR3: CSARTGTGGGTEAFF. In nucleotides, the CDR3 is TGCAGTGCTAGAACCGGGACAGGGGGCGGGACTGAAGCTTTCTTT. The chain is built from TRBV20-1 and TRBJ1-1; 12 nucleotides align to TRBD1. V dropped 2 bases and J dropped 5; count of bases not matched to a gene: 6. The CDR3 loop spans 15 amino acids. Germline loops: CDR1 DFQATT, CDR2 SNEGSKA (reference sequence).

This clonotype occurred a few times. This rearrangement joins TRBV2 to TRBJ2-7; tentative D call: TRBD2 (5 bases). CDR1 and CDR2 (germline): SNHLY, FYNNEI. The CDR3 is made up of 13 amino acids. The germline V and J ends were trimmed by 8 bases and 6 bases, with 17 bases remaining between them. In DNA, the CDR3 is TGTGCCAGCCTTATCGACGGGGATGGCGAGCAGTACTTC. Encoded protein: CASLIDGDGEQYF. The full variable domain, rest sourced from reference TRBV2 and TRBJ2-7, is EPEVTQTPSHQVTQMGQEVILRCVPISNHLYFYWYRQILGQKVEFLVSFYNNEISEKSEIFDDQFSVERPDGSNFTLKIRSTKLEDSAMYFCASLIDGDGEQYFGPGTRLTVT.

This clonotype was found a few times. The chain joins TRBV29-1 to TRBJ1-4; TRBD1 matches 8 bases. J was trimmed by 7 bases and V by 7 bases; bases with no gene match: 5. The CDR3 consists of 12 residues. Germline CDR1 and CDR2: SQVTM and ANQGSEA. The CDR3 DNA is TGCAGCGCCGGGACAGGCTCTGAAAAACTGTTTTTT. Residues: CSAGTGSEKLFF.

This clonotype was recorded a few times. The chain joins TRBV6-2 or TRBV6-3 to TRBJ2-3, with D perhaps matching TRBD2 (5 bases). V lost 7 bases, J lost 6 bases, and 17 bases lay in between. The CDR3 contains 14 residues. Germline-derived CDR1 and CDR2 are MNHEY and SVGEGT. CDR3 nucleotides: TGTGCCAGCACCCCGGGTAGCGCCTCGGATACGCAGTATTTT. Translation gives CASTPGSASDTQYF.

The rearrangement links TRBV11-2 to TRBJ2-5; a possible D gene is TRBD2 (5 bases). The germline V and J ends were trimmed by 5 bases and 3 bases, with 16 bases remaining between them. Looked up from germline, CDR1 is SGHAT and CDR2 is FQNNGV. The CDR3 loop spans 15 amino acids. CDR3 residues: CASSAPFGREETQYF. CDR3 bases: TGTGCCAGCAGCGCCCCTTTCGGGCGGGAAGAGACCCAGTACTTC.

This clonotype was observed a handful of times. V and J are TRBV29-1 and TRBJ1-1, with D hard to call. V was trimmed by 1 base and J by 4 bases, leaving 7 bases between them. The CDR3 totals 12 residues. CDR1 SQVTM and CDR2 ANQGSEA come from the germline V gene. CDR3 coding DNA: TGCAGCGTTGAAGGCTCAACCACTGAAGCTTTCTTT. Protein sequence: CSVEGSTTEAFF.

This chain links TRBV10-3 with TRBJ2-5; either TRBD1 or TRBD2 may fit D (6 bases each). CDR1 is ENHRY, CDR2 SYGVKD, per germline. This CDR3 contains 14 residues. V was pared by 5 bases and J by 3 bases, with 13 bases between. The DNA of the CDR3 is TGTGCCATCAGTCGACTAGAGGGGGAAGAGACCCAGTACTTC. It is translated as CAISRLEGEETQYF.

The chain links TRBV12-3 or TRBV12-4 to TRBJ2-7; either TRBD1 or TRBD2 may supply D (6 bases each). CDR3 length: 14 residues. Trimming removed 6 bases from V and 2 bases from J, with 14 bases in between. CDR3 sequence reads: CASRAGHLPYEQYF. The CDR3 coding sequence is TGTGCCAGCAGGGCGGGACACCTTCCCTACGAGCAGTACTTC.

The chain couples TRBV21-1 to TRBJ2-5. TRBV21-1 is a recognized pseudogene. There are 15 residues in the CDR3. CDR3: CASSKRPIPQETQYF. In DNA, the CDR3 is TGTGCCAGCAGCAAACGACCGATCCCCCAAGAGACCCAGTACTTC.